This T cell receptor beta chain appears in the sequencing data of a study of post-analysis software for immune sequencing data. Study context: Relapsing-remitting, secondary progressive and progressive-relapsing multiple sclerosis courses were included.

Findings of the study overall: People with multiple sclerosis had a significantly lower normalized Chao1 diversity than controls did. Those samples that were prepared in the same batch co-clustered strongly by F measure. Compared with controls, patients had more of about 5 TRBV segments, including TRBV5-6, TRBV5-1 and TRBV20-1.

The germline CDR1 and CDR2 sequences are SGHRS and YFSETQ. V lost 6 bases, J lost 1 base, and 19 bases lay in between. There are 16 residues in the CDR3. TCR beta libraries were prepared from cDNA with unique molecular identifiers. T cells, roughly 0.95 to 10 million of them, yielded about half a million cDNA molecules. Each CDR3 protein gets one entry after TCRdb re-called the PCR reads with MiXCR. This table holds approximately 160,000 distinct CDR3 sequences, approximately 28% found once. This clonotype appeared many times. As yet, its antigen is unknown. This sequence originates from a girl aged 10 to 17 with multiple sclerosis. The V gene is TRBV5-1, the J gene TRBJ1-2, with TRBD1 as a possible D gene (5 bases). The sequenced material came from blood. The CDR3 here is CASTGEGADLNYGYTF. The CDR3 nucleotides read TGCGCCAGCACGGGGGAAGGGGCAGACCTTAACTATGGCTACACCTTC.